A selection of T cell receptor beta chains follows, all from one sample in a study of cytomegalovirus exposure and HLA in healthy donors. Clones were read by immunoSEQ multiplex PCR, and TCRdb kept only the in-frame ones, dropping some. This sample has around 96,000 clones, with 55% to 75% found just once. The sequencing sample was made of PBMCs. All receptors come from a man aged 55 to 70 in good health and CMV-seronegative. Each CDR3 is given without its conserved first and last residue. Fields, in order: J gene, V gene, CDR3 protein.

j_call: TRBJ1-2
v_call: TRBV28
cdr3_aa: ASSFGKGLRYGYT

j_call: TRBJ2-4
v_call: TRBV4-1
cdr3_aa: ASSQVRENIQY

j_call: TRBJ1-5
v_call: TRBV7-9
cdr3_aa: SSSRGTGDQPQH

j_call: TRBJ2-7
v_call: TRBV6-6
cdr3_aa: ASTMGGTHSYEQY

j_call: TRBJ1-5
v_call: TRBV19
cdr3_aa: ASSDRDSNQPQH

j_call: TRBJ1-5
v_call: TRBV5-1
cdr3_aa: ASSLAQGSQSQH

j_call: TRBJ1-5
v_call: TRBV12-5
cdr3_aa: ASGLGTKGSNQPQH

j_call: TRBJ2-3
v_call: TRBV9
cdr3_aa: ASSVVAGADTQY

j_call: TRBJ1-5
v_call: TRBV10-2
cdr3_aa: ASRSSTGLNQPQH

j_call: TRBJ1-2
v_call: TRBV7-6
cdr3_aa: ASSLTTGDRGYGYT

j_call: TRBJ2-2
v_call: TRBV11-3
cdr3_aa: ASSLVRGVTGELF

j_call: TRBJ1-4
v_call: TRBV4-2
cdr3_aa: ASSQESSTNEKLF

j_call: TRBJ2-5
v_call: TRBV7-3
cdr3_aa: ASSATSASLETQY

j_call: TRBJ2-2
v_call: TRBV5-1
cdr3_aa: ASSLYGSGNTGELF

j_call: TRBJ2-2
v_call: TRBV6-1
cdr3_aa: ASSVTMGRGTGELF

j_call: TRBJ1-3
v_call: TRBV12-5
cdr3_aa: ASGLSGGRSSGNTIY

j_call: TRBJ2-2
v_call: TRBV7-7
cdr3_aa: ASSYLAANTGELF

j_call: TRBJ2-1
v_call: TRBV20-1
cdr3_aa: SATRGAEQF

j_call: TRBJ2-1
v_call: TRBV12-5
cdr3_aa: ASGLGLAVGEQF

j_call: TRBJ2-2
v_call: TRBV2
cdr3_aa: ASTRGGELF

j_call: TRBJ1-3
v_call: TRBV6-1
cdr3_aa: ASSGGVGGTSGNTIY

j_call: TRBJ1-4
v_call: TRBV10-2
cdr3_aa: ASSDRDGGSEKLF

j_call: TRBJ1-6
v_call: TRBV27
cdr3_aa: ASGTGARNSPLH

j_call: TRBJ1-2
v_call: TRBV4-1
cdr3_aa: ASSQGYTGNYGYT

j_call: TRBJ1-6
v_call: TRBV7-9
cdr3_aa: ASSLEGSRTGGTPLH

j_call: TRBJ1-2
v_call: TRBV7-9
cdr3_aa: ASSINSDSYGYT

j_call: TRBJ2-5
v_call: TRBV11-2
cdr3_aa: ASKLTRLALGETQY

j_call: TRBJ2-2
v_call: TRBV5-1
cdr3_aa: ASRWTSGNTGELF

j_call: TRBJ1-4
v_call: TRBV7-6
cdr3_aa: ASSRGTGEKLF

j_call: TRBJ1-5
v_call: TRBV27
cdr3_aa: ASSTYSNQPQH

j_call: TRBJ2-5
v_call: TRBV15
cdr3_aa: ATSTRTSGGTRETQY

j_call: TRBJ1-1
v_call: TRBV10-3
cdr3_aa: AISESITRGSNTEAF

j_call: TRBJ1-6
v_call: TRBV18
cdr3_aa: ASSPFSRGRGNSPLH

j_call: TRBJ2-2
v_call: TRBV7-9
cdr3_aa: ASNPPGDGELF

j_call: TRBJ1-3
v_call: TRBV5-1
cdr3_aa: ASSLDTSGNTIY

j_call: TRBJ2-3
v_call: TRBV6-4
cdr3_aa: ASSAGGSGADTQY

j_call: TRBJ2-5
v_call: TRBV29-1
cdr3_aa: SVGRGQETQY

j_call: TRBJ2-7
v_call: TRBV10-3
cdr3_aa: AHGRTAADEQY

j_call: TRBJ1-2
v_call: TRBV29-1
cdr3_aa: SVAGQDTHNYGYT

j_call: TRBJ1-4
v_call: TRBV29-1
cdr3_aa: SVTTGDFEKLF

j_call: TRBJ2-2
v_call: TRBV7-3
cdr3_aa: ASSLASGIPGELF

j_call: TRBJ1-5
v_call: TRBV6-7
cdr3_aa: ASSYPGTGPLAQH

j_call: TRBJ1-2
v_call: TRBV6-4
cdr3_aa: ATSPEAGANYGYT

j_call: TRBJ2-3
v_call: TRBV15
cdr3_aa: ATETGDTDTQY

j_call: TRBJ1-2
v_call: TRBV7-8
cdr3_aa: ASSLHTGTLGYT

j_call: TRBJ1-5
v_call: TRBV10-1
cdr3_aa: ASSDRGRGAPRGPYSNQPQH

j_call: TRBJ1-5
v_call: TRBV28
cdr3_aa: ASTLQGQPREPQH

j_call: TRBJ1-2
v_call: TRBV5-6
cdr3_aa: ASSSGTGGNGYT

j_call: TRBJ2-3
v_call: TRBV4-1
cdr3_aa: ASSRAGISADTQY

j_call: TRBJ2-7
v_call: TRBV13
cdr3_aa: ASSLGQILYEQY

j_call: TRBJ2-7
v_call: TRBV28
cdr3_aa: ASSFLQGAGSSYEQY

j_call: TRBJ2-1
v_call: TRBV6-4
cdr3_aa: ASSSGLGGNNEQF

j_call: TRBJ1-1
v_call: TRBV7-8
cdr3_aa: ASSATGIENTEAF